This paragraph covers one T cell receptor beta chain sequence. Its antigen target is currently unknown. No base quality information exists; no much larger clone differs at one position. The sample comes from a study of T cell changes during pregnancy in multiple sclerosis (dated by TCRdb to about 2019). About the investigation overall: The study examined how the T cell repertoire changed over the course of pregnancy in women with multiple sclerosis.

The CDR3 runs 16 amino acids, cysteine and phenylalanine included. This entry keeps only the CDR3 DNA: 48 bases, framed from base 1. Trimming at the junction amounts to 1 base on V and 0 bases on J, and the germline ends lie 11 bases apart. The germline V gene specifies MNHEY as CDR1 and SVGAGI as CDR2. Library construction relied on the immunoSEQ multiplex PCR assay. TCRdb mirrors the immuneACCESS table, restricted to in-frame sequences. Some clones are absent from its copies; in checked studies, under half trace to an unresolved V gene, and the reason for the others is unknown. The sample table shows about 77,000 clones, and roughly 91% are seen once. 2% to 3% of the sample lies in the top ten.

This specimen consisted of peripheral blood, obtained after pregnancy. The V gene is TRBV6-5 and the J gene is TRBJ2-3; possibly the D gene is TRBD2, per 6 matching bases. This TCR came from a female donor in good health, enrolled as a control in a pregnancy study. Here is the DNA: TGTGCCAGCAGTTACTGGGGCGGGATGAGCACAGATACGCAGTATTTT. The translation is CASSYWGGMSTDTQYF.